This T cell receptor beta chain was captured in a study of response to subunit inactivated influenza vaccine. Study-level points and caveats: Authors suggested few new T cells are recruited by each seasonal influenza vaccination.

This clonotype was observed a handful of times. Antigen: not known. Each CDR3 protein gets one entry after TCRdb re-called the RT-PCR reads with MiXCR. In the table there are 650,000 to 800,000 distinct CDR3 sequences, roughly 13% of which are singletons. With 5 bases clipped from V and 2 bases from J, the junction kept 10 bases outside the gene matches. CDR1 LGHDT and CDR2 YNNKEL come from the germline V gene (reference sequence). The CDR3 runs to 18 residues. This clonotype was obtained from a man aged 45-65 years who received an inactivated influenza vaccine. V usage is TRBV3-1 and J usage is TRBJ2-7; 15 nucleotides match TRBD2. The starting material was PBMCs from blood, obtained around 14 days before vaccination. The CDR3 coding sequence is TGTGCCAGCAGCGTAATGGGGACTAGCGGGGGGCGGACCTACGAGCAGTACTTC. This translates into CASSVMGTSGGRTYEQYF.